This T cell receptor (beta chain) was identified in a study of regulatory T cells in long-lasting Graves disease. The study's findings and limits: Newly diagnosed patients had higher TCR diversity than persistent Graves' patients did.

The time point is: persistent/refractory GD, antithyroid drugs over 5 years with positive TRAb. There was RNA extracted from PBMCs, and the TCR library was made from it. This clonotype was found many times. Its antigen is unidentified. Arm-PCR of CDR3 regions and iRepertoire HTBI primers were used to build TCR beta libraries. A single record per CDR3 protein comes from TCRdb applying MiXCR to the multiplex PCR reads. The profile covers under 350,000 distinct CDR3 sequences, with roughly a fifth appearing a single time and roughly 56% taken by the ten largest. Deletions cut 6 bases from V and 1 base from J, with 7 bases between. The CDR3 consists of 13 residues. Germline CDR1 MNHNS, CDR2 SASEGT.

This TCR came from a female donor with Graves disease. The chain joins TRBV6-1 to TRBJ1-5; TRBD1 might be the D (5 bases). The sample consisted of peripheral blood mononuclear cells (PBMCs), taken when the disease was refractory, from a patient treated with antithyroid drugs. The DNA for the CDR3 is TGTGCCAGCAGCAGGGTGAGCAATCAGCCCCAGCATTTT. Its translation is CASSRVSNQPQHF.